One and the same sample provided the 14 T cell receptor beta chains below, sequenced in a study of blood T cell repertoires in COVID-19. Produced via immunoSEQ multiplex PCR; TCRdb's table is partial and in-frame only. Among roughly 200,000 clones, over 85% were seen once, and the ten largest hold roughly 4%. The sample comprised PBMCs or T cells enriched from blood (not recorded which). These receptors all stem from a woman aged 30 to 39 with acute COVID-19.

This clone was seen only once. This chain joins TRBV4-1 and TRBJ1-1, with 7 bases lining up with TRBD1. The CDR3 is made up of 13 amino acids. The germline V gene encodes CDR1 MGHRA and CDR2 YSYEKL. Losses at the gene ends were 2 bases for V and 6 bases for J; bases not matched to a gene: 3. The CDR3 DNA reads TGCGCCAGCAGCCAAAACAGGGGACCTGAAGCTTTCTTT. Protein product: CASSQNRGPEAFF.

The V gene is TRBV29-1, the J gene TRBJ1-2; D unclear. CDR1 and CDR2 from the germline V gene are SQVTM and ANQGSEA. This CDR3 comprises 11 residues. V gave up 7 bases and J gave up 8 bases, with 14 bases separating them. CDR3 region: CSAGHLRGYTF. CDR3 bases: TGCAGCGCTGGGCACCTAAGGGGCTACACCTTC.

The chain uses TRBV19 and TRBJ2-2, with a possible D match to TRBD1 (6 bases). In germline, CDR1 is LNHDA, CDR2 SQIVND (reference sequence). The CDR3 covers 11 residues. The germline V and J ends were trimmed by 11 bases and 7 bases, with 11 bases remaining between them. The CDR3, as DNA: TGTGCCCTCAGGGGTAACGGGGAGCTGTTTTTT. Its translation: CALRGNGELFF.

The rearrangement uses TRBV7-9 and TRBJ2-5, with 11 bases matching TRBD1. V trimming: 5 bases; J trimming: 5 bases; junction bases outside the gene matches: 10. The germline CDR1 and CDR2 sequences are SEHNR and FQNEAQ (reference sequence). The CDR3 contains 16 residues. The CDR3 sequence is CASSQQGTGGRETQYF. CDR3 DNA: TGTGCCAGCAGCCAGCAGGGGACAGGGGGACGGGAGACCCAGTACTTC.

The rearrangement uses TRBV25-1 and TRBJ1-1; D may be TRBD1 (5 bases). The CDR3 extends over 11 amino acids. Germline lookup yields CDR1 MGHDK and CDR2 SYGVNS. Trimming stripped 8 bases from V and 7 bases from J, with 11 bases between. As DNA, the CDR3 is TGTGCCAGCCTTCGGGGGAATGAAGCTTTCTTT. Translation gives CASLRGNEAFF.

With regard to this clone: The sample contains more than one DNA sequence encoding this CDR3. V is TRBV19 and J is TRBJ1-6; 7 bases align to TRBD1. Germline V gene data show CDR1 as LNHDA and CDR2 as SQIVND (reference sequence). V shed 4 bases, J shed 2 bases, and the junction held 2 bases outside the gene matches. The CDR3 covers 15 residues. CDR3 region: CASSTGTAYNSPLHF. CDR3 nucleotide sequence: TGTGCCAGTAGTACCGGGACAGCCTATAATTCACCCCTCCACTTT.

The chain couples TRBV27 to TRBJ1-2; weak D call: TRBD1 (6 bases). Germline CDR1 and CDR2: MNHEY and SMNVEV (reference sequence). There are 16 residues in the CDR3. V was cut by 6 bases and J by 3 bases, with 20 bases left in between. CDR3: CASSSYYGGADYGYTF. CDR3 sequence (DNA): TGTGCCAGCAGCTCCTATTACGGGGGGGCCGACTATGGCTACACCTTC.

The DNA for the CDR3 is TGTGCCACCAGCTCAGGGGTCTACCCGCTTTACAATGAGCAGTTCTTC. Translation: CATSSGVYPLYNEQFF. The chain is built from TRBV15 and TRBJ2-1; TRBD1 might be the D (6 bases). Trimming shortened V by 5 bases and J by 4 bases, and 18 bases separated the two germline ends. The CDR3 is made up of 16 amino acids. CDR1 and CDR2 (germline): LNHNV, YYDKDF (reference sequence).

This chain connects TRBV6-5 to TRBJ2-2; no reliable D call. V was cut by 8 bases and J by 0 bases, with 7 bases left in between. The CDR3 spans 13 residues. Germline V gene sequence: CDR1 MNHEY, CDR2 SVGAGI. The CDR3 coding sequence is TGTGCCAGCCGGCGGTCGAACACCGGGGAGCTGTTTTTT. Translation: CASRRSNTGELFF.

The CDR3 spells CASSVAGEGETQYF. The CDR3 DNA sequence: TGCGCCAGCAGCGTCGCGGGGGAGGGGGAGACCCAGTACTTC. This sequence joins TRBV10-1 and TRBJ2-5; 7 bases line up with TRBD2. The CDR3 extends over 14 amino acids. V gave up 6 bases and J gave up 5 bases; unmatched junction bases: 9. The V gene's germline CDR1 is WNHNN and CDR2 SYGVQD (reference sequence).

The chain has TRBV10-1 and TRBJ2-7, with a weak D call TRBD2 (6 bases). CDR1 is WNHNN and CDR2 is SYGVQD in the germline V gene (reference sequence). Trimming took 8 bases from V and 2 from J, leaving 13 bases between them. CDR3 size: 13 residues. CDR3 DNA sequence: TGCGCCAGCGGGGGACTCAGCGCCTACGAGCAGTACTTC. It codes for CASGGLSAYEQYF.

This clone was recorded a few times. The rearrangement links TRBV27 to TRBJ2-7, with 8 bases fitting TRBD1. Looked up from germline, CDR1 is MNHEY and CDR2 is SMNVEV (reference sequence). Losses at the gene ends were 5 bases for V and 1 base for J; bases not matched to a gene: 7. This CDR3 has 15 amino acids. The CDR3 DNA sequence: TGTGCCAGCAGTCGCCAGGGACAGGATTCCTACGAGCAGTACTTC. As protein: CASSRQGQDSYEQYF.

V gene TRBV19 combines with J gene TRBJ1-4, with TRBD1 as a possible D gene (5 bases). V was clipped by 4 bases and J by 3 bases, with 21 bases between them. The germline V gene encodes CDR1 LNHDA and CDR2 SQIVND (reference sequence). This CDR3 has 18 amino acids. The CDR3 nucleotides are TGTGCCAGTAGTACGAAATTGACAGCTCGGGTAGCTAATGAAAAACTGTTTTTT. Translation gives CASSTKLTARVANEKLFF.

The chain uses TRBV10-3 and TRBJ1-2, with TRBD1 as a possible D gene (6 bases). Deletions cut 7 bases from V and 3 bases from J, with 15 bases between. The CDR3 consists of 14 residues. Germline loops: CDR1 ENHRY, CDR2 SYGVKD. In nucleotides, the CDR3 is TGTGCCATCACCCCCACGACAGGCTACTATGGCTACACCTTC. Translating it yields CAITPTTGYYGYTF.